These T cell receptor beta chains were read from a single sample in a study of identifying expanded T cells in peripheral blood. Produced via immunoSEQ multiplex PCR; TCRdb's table is partial and in-frame only. The table records about 110,000 clones, roughly 90% of them present only once. Sequencing was carried out using blood. The receptors shown here come from a person between 18 and 75 years old in good health. Both conserved end residues are trimmed from each CDR3. Each record gives: V gene, J gene, CDR3 protein.

V: TRBV7-2
J: TRBJ2-2
CDR3: ASSLLPDSSNTGELF

V: TRBV5-5
J: TRBJ1-6
CDR3: ASRYRQGGHSPLH

V: TRBV5-1
J: TRBJ2-1
CDR3: ASSPDRGVSEQF

V: TRBV7-9
J: TRBJ1-1
CDR3: ASSFSGITEAF

V: TRBV7-5
J: TRBJ1-5
CDR3: ARSLGTGVSFQPQH

V: TRBV7-2
J: TRBJ1-1
CDR3: ASSHPGGGLNTEAF

V: TRBV29-1
J: TRBJ2-7
CDR3: SVSTGIHSYEQY

V: TRBV19
J: TRBJ1-2
CDR3: ASSPRDREVRGYT

V: TRBV18
J: TRBJ1-6
CDR3: ASSPVPYQNSPLH

V: TRBV29-1
J: TRBJ1-2
CDR3: SAGRQGVNYGYT

V: TRBV28
J: TRBJ1-5
CDR3: ASLRTLDQPQH

V: TRBV27
J: TRBJ2-7
CDR3: ASSFGVLAGEQY

V: TRBV6-1
J: TRBJ1-5
CDR3: ATHPGWGNQPQH

V: TRBV28
J: TRBJ1-6
CDR3: ASSFEQGWGISPLH

V: TRBV7-9
J: TRBJ2-5
CDR3: ASSLGHLETQY

V: TRBV4-3
J: TRBJ2-7
CDR3: ASSQSPTGLYEQY

V: TRBV13
J: TRBJ1-3
CDR3: ASSPRREGAGNTIY

V: TRBV7-9
J: TRBJ1-6
CDR3: ASSPHRGSVDSPLH

V: TRBV2
J: TRBJ2-3
CDR3: ASSSGLAVAGTQY

V: TRBV28
J: TRBJ2-5
CDR3: ASSDRVRQETQY

V: TRBV5-1
J: TRBJ1-1
CDR3: ASSPGQGAEAF

V: TRBV5-5
J: TRBJ2-7
CDR3: ASSPGPGLLTYEQY

V: TRBV4-2
J: TRBJ2-1
CDR3: ASSQAGLPPGQSSYNEQF

V: TRBV29-1
J: TRBJ2-6
CDR3: SAEGRAGANVLT

V: TRBV7-9
J: TRBJ2-1
CDR3: ASSLTGQGGRSYNEQF

V: TRBV18
J: TRBJ2-5
CDR3: ASSPGGETQY

V: TRBV27
J: TRBJ1-4
CDR3: ASSLGATGVASTNEKLF

V: TRBV9
J: TRBJ1-2
CDR3: ASSVDGGDYGYT

V: TRBV2
J: TRBJ2-5
CDR3: ASSEESTGQETQY

V: TRBV7-2
J: TRBJ1-2
CDR3: ASSTSTGNGYT

V: TRBV4-2
J: TRBJ2-1
CDR3: ASSQDLVRFGTLNNEQF

V: TRBV5-6
J: TRBJ1-2
CDR3: ASRRPGIQGIQGYT

V: TRBV15
J: TRBJ2-7
CDR3: ATSRDRVTYEQY

V: TRBV5-6
J: TRBJ1-4
CDR3: ASSLALGTNEKLF

V: TRBV28
J: TRBJ1-5
CDR3: ASSRGPYQPQH

V: TRBV7-8
J: TRBJ2-7
CDR3: ASSLVTGYEQY

V: TRBV6-1
J: TRBJ1-2
CDR3: ASSETAATSGYT

V: TRBV13
J: TRBJ2-2
CDR3: ATRGTSGGALNTGELF

V: TRBV4-1
J: TRBJ1-5
CDR3: ASSQDRGFNQPQH

V: TRBV27
J: TRBJ2-7
CDR3: ASSPLAGGYYEQY

V: TRBV7-9
J: TRBJ1-6
CDR3: ASSLKSSYNSPLH

V: TRBV7-2
J: TRBJ1-1
CDR3: ASSFSEPRTEAF

V: TRBV18
J: TRBJ2-5
CDR3: ASSPSAGQGKTQY

V: TRBV7-8
J: TRBJ1-5
CDR3: ASSPRESGQPQH

V: TRBV5-1
J: TRBJ2-1
CDR3: ASSPQGDSYNEQF

V: TRBV5-1
J: TRBJ2-3
CDR3: ASSESLSGVGDTQY

V: TRBV5-1
J: TRBJ1-4
CDR3: ASSLTGLDEKLF

V: TRBV5-6
J: TRBJ1-4
CDR3: ASSLGTGSEKLF

V: TRBV7-2
J: TRBJ2-5
CDR3: ASSFIQRGGAQY

V: TRBV25-1
J: TRBJ2-1
CDR3: ASSLRLGGNEQF

V: TRBV7-9
J: TRBJ1-1
CDR3: ASRETGGRNTEAF

V: TRBV28
J: TRBJ2-1
CDR3: ASSHRGGSYNEQF

V: TRBV11-2
J: TRBJ1-2
CDR3: ASFDPGTGNYGYT

V: TRBV7-2
J: TRBJ1-5
CDR3: ASSSLNQPQH

V: TRBV10-1
J: TRBJ2-3
CDR3: ASRVQRGGVDTQY

V: TRBV29-1
J: TRBJ1-1
CDR3: SVEVGFTEAF

V: TRBV11-2
J: TRBJ1-6
CDR3: ASSPGQGGNSPLH

V: TRBV7-9
J: TRBJ2-1
CDR3: ASSNYNEQF

V: TRBV7-6
J: TRBJ1-5
CDR3: ASSSTTGRNQPQH